The source of this TCR beta chain is a study of Ad26.COV2.S vaccination and SARS-CoV-2 variants (TCRdb year 2021). For the wider study: Donors in the vaccine arm were drawn from COV1001, a multicentre, randomized, double-blind, placebo-controlled phase I-IIa trial testing Ad26.COV2.S in healthy adults. Ad26.COV2.S was given intramuscularly at 5x10^10 or 1x10^11 viral particles, as a single shot or as two shots 56 days apart. Sequencing of the TCRbeta repertoire served to evaluate the specificity and breadth of SARS-CoV-2-reactive T cell receptors following Ad26.COV2.S vaccination. A total of around 32 samples were included in the TCR-sequenced set, comprising roughly 20 Ad26.COV2.S vaccine recipients, 5 placebo recipients and 8 SARS-CoV-2 convalescent individuals. Trial participants were randomized into five groups of five, in which low-dose or high-dose Ad26.COV2.S was given once or twice, or placebo was given on both occasions. Investigators did not know the trial group allocation while performing experiments and assessing outcomes. What the work shows at the level of the full study, not this receptor alone: According to the authors, total T cell responses may have been underestimated by the TCR breadth and depth analyses. Vaccine and placebo recipients had comparable non-spike TCR breadth, which fits with the vaccine containing only spike. Comparing responses between vaccine doses or regimens was not something the study was powered to do. Substantial breadth of spike-specific CD8+ and CD4+ T cell responses was reported after vaccination. Compared with placebo recipients, Ad26.COV2.S recipients showed higher spike-specific TCR breadth (P = 0.0014).

Sequences LGHDT (CDR1) and YNNKEL (CDR2) are obtained from the germline V gene (reference sequence). The junction shows trimming of 0 bases on V and 4 bases on J, and the gene matches do not reach 3 bases of it. The CDR3 numbers 16 residues from cysteine through phenylalanine. The sequence is cut down to CDR3 DNA, 48 bases in frame from base 1. In light of the paper, this sample's treatment or condition label describes: over 15 received Ad26.COV2.S at low or high dose, single or two shots; about five received placebo; per-sample allocation not given. For vaccine and placebo recipients, the sequenced repertoires came from samples collected on day 63 after the first injection. Cohort 1b enrolled about two dozen adults aged 18-55 years at a single site in Boston, USA, between 29 July and 7 August 2020. Ad26.COV2.S was a replication-incompetent adenovirus type 26 vector that expressed a prefusion-stabilized SARS-CoV-2 spike protein derived from the original Wuhan strain.

The immunoSEQ Assay was used to sequence TCRbeta CDR3 regions. After extraction, genomic DNA underwent amplification by bias-controlled multiplex PCR, followed by high-throughput sequencing. On the study's bioinformatics: Collapsing and filtering of sequences were performed to quantify the absolute abundance of each unique TCRbeta CDR3 region. T cell fraction was estimated by normalizing TCRbeta template counts to usable DNA, with usable DNA measured through amplification of reference genes found in all nucleated cells. Repertoire TCRs were annotated as SARS-CoV-2-specific by exact matching of V gene, CDR3 amino acid sequence and J gene to a known reactive TCR set. MIRA supplied the reference SARS-CoV-2 TCR set, which was filtered for enrichment in COVID-19-positive ImmuneCODE repertoires so that public or cross-reactive TCRs were removed. Using the MIRA antigens, annotated TCRs were further analysed by specific ORF or by position within an ORF. Depth was the summed frequency of annotated unique rearrangements, while breadth was defined as annotated unique rearrangements over total unique productive rearrangements. Two-sided Wilcoxon rank-sum tests were used to compare TCR breadth between groups. In its TCRdb copy, this immuneACCESS table keeps in-frame sequences only and misses some clones. Where compared with another copy, unresolved V genes explain less than half of these, and the others have no known cause. The V and J calls and the clone size are those of that table, but D and trimming were determined from the DNA. The sample table contains 300,000 to 400,000 clones; only one count was recorded for about 87% of them. 6.4% of the sample is in the top ten clones.

In regard to this clone: The antigen it binds to is not known. Per-base qualities were not stored, and no clone one base away is much larger.

This receptor was taken from a person between 18 and 65 years old who received the Ad26.COV2.S COVID-19 vaccine or a placebo. The sequence joins TRBV3-1 (or the pseudogene TRBV3-2) to TRBJ2-2, and TRBD1 aligns with 9 junction nucleotides. The starting material was peripheral blood, obtained in a trial of Ad26.COV2.S vaccine versus placebo. The bases read TGTGCCAGCAGCCAAGACCGGGACAGGGTCACCGGGGAGCTGTTTTTT. Its coded protein is CASSQDRDRVTGELFF.